This TCR beta chain was identified in a study of read filtering for tumor transcriptome and immune sequencing. The wider study: Among patients, around 18 were male and around 13 female, aged about 47 to 85 (mean approximately 64). After DNase treatment, RNA was made into whole-transcriptome libraries. RNA-seq yielded only roughly 80 to 1,300 TCR reads, IR-seq about 3.5 to 11 million.

Molecular barcoded adaptors covering alpha/delta and beta/gamma chains were used on approximately 400 ng RNA. TCRdb re-called the reads through MiXCR, storing one row per CDR3 protein. The sample holds 130,000 or so distinct CDR3 sequences, roughly 13% seen once. The CDR3 is made up of 13 amino acids. Looked up from germline, CDR1 is DFQATT and CDR2 is SNEGSKA (reference sequence). Trimming took 6 bases from V and 9 from J, leaving 18 bases between them. This clonotype appeared many times. At the time of active disease, bone marrow was collected from every patient. Material for sequencing was a population of CD138-negative cells sorted from bone marrow. The chain carries TRBV20-1 and TRBJ2-1, with D possibly TRBD2 on 6 matching bases. The sequence came from a donor at least 40 years old with multiple myeloma. CDR3 sequence: CSAPVGGFTEQFF. For the CDR3, the DNA is TGCAGTGCCCCGGTCGGGGGTTTCACTGAGCAGTTCTTC.